One and the same sample provided the 5 T cell receptor beta chains below, sequenced in a study of somatic mutations in cytotoxic T cells in rheumatoid arthritis. Produced via immunoSEQ multiplex PCR; TCRdb's table is partial and in-frame only. The sample holds under 15,000 clones, roughly 80% seen once. Source material: CD8+ T cells sorted from blood. The receptors were gathered from an adult with rheumatoid arthritis.

This CDR3 is CASSQEPLLASTDTQYF. The CDR3 nucleotides read TGCGCCAGCAGCCAAGAGCCGCTTCTCGCTAGCACAGATACGCAGTATTTT. The chain joins TRBV4-1 to TRBJ2-3; D ambiguous. The CDR3 length is 17 residues. CDR1 and CDR2 (germline): MGHRA, YSYEKL. The ends were cut back, 0 bases at V and 0 bases at J, with 13 bases in the middle.

The rearrangement links TRBV5-4 to TRBJ2-7; no definite D call. The CDR3 runs 13 residues. The germline V gene encodes CDR1 SGHNT and CDR2 YYREEE (reference sequence). The V gene lost 0 bases and the J gene lost 2 bases, with 6 bases spanning the gap. CDR3 in amino acids: CASSLAPTYEQYF. CDR3 nucleotides: TGTGCCAGCAGCTTGGCCCCCACCTACGAGCAGTACTTC.

The rearrangement links TRBV7-9 to TRBJ1-1, with D possibly being TRBD1 (5 bases). The CDR3 is 16 residues long. The V gene lost 1 base and the J gene lost 1 base, with 13 bases spanning the gap. Germline V CDR1 and CDR2: SEHNR, FQNEAQ (reference sequence). The CDR3 nucleotides are TGTGCCAGCAGCTTAGGAGGGGTCATAAAGAACACTGAAGCTTTCTTT. Amino acids: CASSLGGVIKNTEAFF.

This chain uses TRBV28 with TRBJ1-1; a weak D match, TRBD1 (5 bases). V gave up 2 bases and J gave up 4 bases, with 8 bases separating them. Germline CDR1 is MDHEN and CDR2 is SYDVKM. CDR3 length: 13 residues. CDR3 loop: CASSLGRATEAFF. The CDR3 DNA follows: TGTGCCAGCAGTTTAGGCAGGGCCACTGAAGCTTTCTTT.

This clone was observed a few times. The CDR3, as DNA: TGTGCCAGCAGCTTAGGGGGCCAGGGGAACACTGAAGCTTTCTTT. As protein: CASSLGGQGNTEAFF. This chain connects TRBV7-9 to TRBJ1-1; a possible D gene is TRBD1 (5 bases). Trimming removed 1 base at V and 1 base at J, with 10 bases between. The CDR3 is 15 amino acids. Germline V lookup: CDR1 SEHNR, CDR2 FQNEAQ (reference sequence).